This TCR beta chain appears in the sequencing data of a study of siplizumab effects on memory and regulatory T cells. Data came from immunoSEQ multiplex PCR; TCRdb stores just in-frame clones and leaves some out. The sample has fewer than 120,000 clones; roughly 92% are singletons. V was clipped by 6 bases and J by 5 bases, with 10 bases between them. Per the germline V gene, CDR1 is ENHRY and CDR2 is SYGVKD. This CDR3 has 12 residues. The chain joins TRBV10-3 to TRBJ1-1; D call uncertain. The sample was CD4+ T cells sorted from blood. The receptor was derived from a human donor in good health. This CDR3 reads CAIRREKTEAFF. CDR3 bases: TGTGCCATCAGACGAGAGAAAACTGAAGCTTTCTTT.